This T cell receptor (beta chain) appears in the sequencing data of a study of technical replicates of blood from a few donors. J was trimmed by 4 bases and V by 3 bases; bases with no gene match: 7. The CDR3 consists of 16 residues. Germline loops: CDR1 LNHDA, CDR2 SQIVND (reference sequence). Here immunoSEQ multiplex PCR was the method, and the copy in TCRdb shows in-frame clones only, minus some. The sample lists some 77,000 clones; approximately 96% were seen once. This TCR came from a human donor in good health. Material for sequencing was T cells isolated from PBMCs. V usage is TRBV19 and J usage is TRBJ1-5; 9 bases are shared with TRBD1. The CDR3 loop is CASSMLGQGGNQPQHF. In nucleotides, the CDR3 is TGTGCCAGTAGTATGCTGGGACAGGGTGGGAATCAGCCCCAGCATTTT. Based on the CDR3 plus reference TRBV19 and TRBJ1-5, the full variable domain is DGGITQSPKYLFRKEGQNVTLSCEQNLNHDAMYWYRQDPGQGLRLIYYSQIVNDFQKGDIAEGYSVSREKKESFPLTVTSAQKNPTAFYLCASSMLGQGGNQPQHFGDGTRLSIL.